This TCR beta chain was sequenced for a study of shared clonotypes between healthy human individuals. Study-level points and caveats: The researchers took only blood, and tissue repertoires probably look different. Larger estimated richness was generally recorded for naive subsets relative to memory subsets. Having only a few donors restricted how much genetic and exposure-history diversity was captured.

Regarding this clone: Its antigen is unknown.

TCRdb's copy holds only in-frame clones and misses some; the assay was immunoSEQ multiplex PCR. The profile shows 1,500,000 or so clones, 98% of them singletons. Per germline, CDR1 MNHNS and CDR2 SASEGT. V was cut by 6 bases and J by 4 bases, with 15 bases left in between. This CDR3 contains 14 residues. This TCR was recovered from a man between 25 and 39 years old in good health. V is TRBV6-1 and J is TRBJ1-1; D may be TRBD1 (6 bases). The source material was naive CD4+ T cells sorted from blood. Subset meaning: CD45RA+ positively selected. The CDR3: CASRVEGVSTEAFF. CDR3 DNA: TGTGCCAGCAGGGTAGAGGGGGTCTCCACTGAAGCTTTCTTT.